The rows below give T cell receptor beta chains drawn from one sample of a study of vaccination effects on CD4 cells after COVID-19. Their recognized antigens are unknown. The method was immunoSEQ multiplex PCR; TCRdb's version includes in-frame clones alone and lacks a portion of them. The sample has tens of thousands of clones, approximately 74% seen once; the top ten hold around 2.9%. Here the sequenced sample was CD4+ T cells from PBMCs cultured with HCoV-NL63 spike peptides, taken before COVID-19 vaccination. All receptors derive from a human donor who received a COVID-19 vaccine. CDR3s include the opening cysteine and the closing phenylalanine or tryptophan.

V gene: TRBV5-1; J gene: TRBJ2-2; CDR3 protein: CASSLVATATGELFF
V gene: TRBV19; J gene: TRBJ1-1; CDR3 protein: CASIEVGGQVTEAFF
V gene: TRBV2; J gene: TRBJ1-5; CDR3 protein: CASNRRGAGQPQHF
V gene: TRBV7-3; J gene: TRBJ1-2; CDR3 protein: CASSSTGDNYGYTF
V gene: TRBV7-2; J gene: TRBJ1-2; CDR3 protein: CASSVSRGSNYGYTF
V gene: TRBV6-5; J gene: TRBJ1-6; CDR3 protein: CASSSWDNSPLHF
V gene: TRBV4-2; J gene: TRBJ2-5; CDR3 protein: CASSQGISGGKETQYF
V gene: TRBV18; J gene: TRBJ2-5; CDR3 protein: CASSRDRPPQETQYF
V gene: TRBV18; J gene: TRBJ1-5; CDR3 protein: CASSRDGSNQPQHF
V gene: TRBV19; J gene: TRBJ1-1; CDR3 protein: CASSIKPGENTEAFF
V gene: TRBV7-2; J gene: TRBJ1-5; CDR3 protein: CASSLARGSNQPQHF
V gene: TRBV2; J gene: TRBJ2-2; CDR3 protein: CASRSGANTGELFF
V gene: TRBV12-3/TRBV12-4; J gene: TRBJ1-2; CDR3 protein: CASSFDRGLGYTF
V gene: TRBV29-1; J gene: TRBJ2-5; CDR3 protein: CSTGGAGETQYF
V gene: TRBV7-9; J gene: TRBJ2-1; CDR3 protein: CASSLESRLSSYNEQFF
V gene: TRBV20-1; J gene: TRBJ1-6; CDR3 protein: CSASNSLHNSPLHF
V gene: TRBV2; J gene: TRBJ2-5; CDR3 protein: CASSDTQETQYF
V gene: TRBV4-1; J gene: TRBJ1-4; CDR3 protein: CASSQDYRMNEKLFF
V gene: TRBV6-5; J gene: TRBJ2-1; CDR3 protein: CASSSTRPDEQFF
V gene: TRBV24-1; J gene: TRBJ2-2; CDR3 protein: CATSDSRGAGELFF
V gene: TRBV7-8; J gene: TRBJ2-5; CDR3 protein: CASSRGGRQETQYF
V gene: TRBV11-3; J gene: TRBJ1-5; CDR3 protein: CASPTKSNQPQHF
V gene: TRBV6-5; J gene: TRBJ1-1; CDR3 protein: CASSYWGGTEAFF
V gene: TRBV7-3; J gene: TRBJ1-3; CDR3 protein: CASSLDGTGSGNTIYF
V gene: TRBV15; J gene: TRBJ1-4; CDR3 protein: CATSRDRIGGGGKLFF
V gene: TRBV6-5; J gene: TRBJ2-5; CDR3 protein: CASSQSQTQYF
V gene: TRBV28; J gene: TRBJ1-2; CDR3 protein: CASSLQQGDYGYTF